A single count supports the clone carrying this T cell receptor beta chain. Its target is unknown. 60 Vbeta and 13 Jbeta primers were used in PCR. Sequenced by immunoSEQ multiplex PCR; TCRdb stores in-frame clones only, minus some. Here the sample spans some 150,000 clones, 80% to 90% being singletons. The data are from a study of cytomegalovirus exposure and HLA in healthy donors. On the study more broadly: Earlier, 100 million or so unique TCR beta sequences were recovered from roughly 170 million T cells by an analysis. Findings and limits, study-wide: In vitro experiments confirmed that three CMV-associated chains were specific for CMV antigens. The study listed about 150 cytomegalovirus-associated TCR beta chains.

Deletions cut 3 bases from V and 4 bases from J, with 13 bases between. This CDR3 has 14 residues. From germline, CDR1 is GTSNPN and CDR2 SVGIG (reference sequence). Material for sequencing was PBMCs. The origin of this receptor is a middle-aged woman in good health and CMV-seropositive. V usage is TRBV30 and J usage is TRBJ2-4; D unresolved. CDR3 coding DNA: TGTGCCTGGAGGTCAGGTAGTGCGAAAAACATTCAGTACTTC. Translation gives CAWRSGSAKNIQYF.